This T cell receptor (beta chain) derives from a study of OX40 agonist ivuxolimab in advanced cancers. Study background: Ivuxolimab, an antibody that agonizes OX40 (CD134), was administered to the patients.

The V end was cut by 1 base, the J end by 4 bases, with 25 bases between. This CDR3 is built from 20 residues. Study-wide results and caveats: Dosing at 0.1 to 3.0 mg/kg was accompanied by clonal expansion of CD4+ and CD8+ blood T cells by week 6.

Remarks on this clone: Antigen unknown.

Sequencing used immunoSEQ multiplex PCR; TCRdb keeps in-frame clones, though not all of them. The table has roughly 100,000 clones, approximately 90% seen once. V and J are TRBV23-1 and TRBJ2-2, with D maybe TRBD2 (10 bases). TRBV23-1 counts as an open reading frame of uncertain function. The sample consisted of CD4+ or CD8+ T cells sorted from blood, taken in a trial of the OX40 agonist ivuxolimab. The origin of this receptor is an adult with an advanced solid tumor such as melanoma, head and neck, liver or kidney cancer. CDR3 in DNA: TGCGCCAGCAGTCAATTGACAGGGGGAGCTAGCGGGAGAGGCACCGGGGAGCTGTTTTTT. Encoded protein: CASSQLTGGASGRGTGELFF.